This T cell receptor (beta chain) was recovered during a study of response to subunit inactivated influenza vaccine. This clonotype was detected many times. V shed 5 bases and J 4 bases; nucleotides not matched to a gene: 14. The CDR3 runs 16 residues. Germline CDR1 DFQATT, CDR2 SNEGSKA (reference sequence). TCRdb re-analysed the RT-PCR reads in MiXCR, keeping a single row per CDR3 protein. The table lists around 250,000 distinct CDR3 sequences, 12% of them singletons. The starting material was non-naive T cells sorted from PBMCs, obtained about 14 days before vaccination. The chain combines TRBV20-1 with TRBJ2-7; 10 bases map to TRBD2. This sequence originates from a man aged 50 to 60 who received an inactivated influenza vaccine. Written as DNA, the CDR3 is TGCAGTGCTCAGGGGGGGCTAGCGGGGGATACTTACGAGCAGTACTTC. Its protein product is CSAQGGLAGDTYEQYF.